This T cell receptor (beta chain) originates from a study of PD-L1 blockade in urothelial cancer. Study context: The analyses of blood took place 3 weeks (second dose) and 6 weeks after treatment start.

Method: immunoSEQ multiplex PCR; TCRdb's copy keeps in-frame clones and lacks some. The sample records about 50,000 clones, around 80% being singletons. Study-wide findings and caveats: Better survival was forecast by a pretreatment blood TCR clonality below the median. Tumor-associated blood clones were expanded more by durable-benefit patients at 3 weeks.

About this clone itself: As yet, its antigen is unknown.

The J segment lost 5 bases and the V segment lost 5 bases, leaving 12 bases of the junction unmatched. The CDR3 contains 15 residues. Germline V gene lookup returns CDR1 LNHDA and CDR2 SQIVND (reference sequence). Time point denoted: pretreatment peripheral blood. Locally advanced or metastatic urothelial carcinoma was present in patients. The chain uses TRBV19 and TRBJ2-7; 7 bases agree with TRBD1. Source: PBMCs, taken around atezolizumab (anti-PD-L1) treatment. The clonotype was recovered from a man between 65 and 79 years old with urothelial cancer. CDR3 DNA: TGTGCCAGTAGTCCCTCAAGGGGGCTTAACGACGAGCAGTACTTC. It specifies CASSPSRGLNDEQYF.